This TCR beta chain was sequenced for a study of beta chain features in type 1 diabetes. Study at large: Examination covered 107,917,701 sorted cells spanning all samples.

The entirety of the isolated RNA underwent reverse transcription, so expressed TCRB transcripts were sequenced. Libraries were prepared by immunoSEQ multiplex PCR; TCRdb keeps only in-frame clonotypes and omits some of them. The data hold about 320,000 clones, with around 15% observed a single time. Germline V gives CDR1 SEHNR, CDR2 FQNEAQ (reference sequence). This CDR3 has 15 amino acids. With V trimmed by 6 bases and J by 5 bases, 5 bases remained unmatched. Overall study results and limits: Relative to healthy donors, patients appeared to have naive, central memory and Treg TCRB repertoires that were more similar. HLA effects on TCRB rearrangement stayed unresolved here.

This clone was observed many times. Its antigen is not identified. The same CDR3 is also encoded by other DNA sequences in this sample. Sequencing input: central memory CD4+ T cells from blood. This chain joins TRBV7-9 and TRBJ2-5; 14 nucleotides align to TRBD2. This sequence originates from a man aged 25 to 40 in good health. CDR3 sequence (DNA): TGTGCCAGCAGGACTAGCGGGAGGGCCCAGGAGACCCAGTACTTC. This translates into CASRTSGRAQETQYF.